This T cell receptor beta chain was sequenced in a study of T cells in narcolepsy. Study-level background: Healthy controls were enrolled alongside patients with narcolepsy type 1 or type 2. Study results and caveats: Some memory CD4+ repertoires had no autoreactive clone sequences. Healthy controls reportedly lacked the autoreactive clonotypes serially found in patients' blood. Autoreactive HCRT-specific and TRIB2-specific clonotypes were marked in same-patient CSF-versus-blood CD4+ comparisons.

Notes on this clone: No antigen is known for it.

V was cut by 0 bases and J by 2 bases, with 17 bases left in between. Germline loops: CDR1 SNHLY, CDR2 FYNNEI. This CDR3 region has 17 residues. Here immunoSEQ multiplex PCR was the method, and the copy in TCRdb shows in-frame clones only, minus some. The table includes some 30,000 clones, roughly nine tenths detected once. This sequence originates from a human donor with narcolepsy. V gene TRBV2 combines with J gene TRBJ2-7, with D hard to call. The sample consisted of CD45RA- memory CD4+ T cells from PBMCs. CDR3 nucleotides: TGTGCCAGCAGTGAAGCCCGCGCCAAGGCCAAGACCTACGAGCAGTACTTC. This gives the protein CASSEARAKAKTYEQYF.